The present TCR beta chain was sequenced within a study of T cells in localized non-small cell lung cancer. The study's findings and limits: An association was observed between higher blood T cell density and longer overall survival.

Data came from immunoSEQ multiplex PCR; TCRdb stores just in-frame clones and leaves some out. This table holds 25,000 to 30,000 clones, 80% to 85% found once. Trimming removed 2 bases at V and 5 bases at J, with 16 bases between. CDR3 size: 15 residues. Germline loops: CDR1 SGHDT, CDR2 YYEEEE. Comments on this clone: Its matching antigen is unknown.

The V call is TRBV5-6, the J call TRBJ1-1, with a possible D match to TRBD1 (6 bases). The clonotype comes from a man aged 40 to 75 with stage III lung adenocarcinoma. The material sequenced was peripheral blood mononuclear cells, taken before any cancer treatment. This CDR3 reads CASSFDTGWETEAFF. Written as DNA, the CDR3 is TGTGCCAGCAGCTTTGACACAGGGTGGGAGACTGAAGCTTTCTTT.